The 30 T cell receptor beta chains below all came from one sample that was sequenced in a study of identical twins. TCRdb recomputed calls from the 5' RACE reads with MiXCR, one row per CDR3 protein. The table has around 1.7 million distinct CDR3 sequences, under 35% seen once. Sequenced: cord blood. The source is a newborn girl in good health.

The chain joins TRBV24-1 to TRBJ2-4; 8 bases line up with TRBD2. V was clipped by 4 bases and J by 4 bases; unmatched bases: 5. Germline V gene data show CDR1 as KGHDR and CDR2 as SFDVKD. This CDR3 is built from 15 residues. CDR3 bases: TGTGCCACCAGTGAGGGCGGGAGGTCGAAAAACATTCAGTACTTC. Its protein is CATSEGGRSKNIQYF.

V is TRBV4-1 and J is TRBJ2-1; unclear D gene. Germline V lookup: CDR1 MGHRA, CDR2 YSYEKL. V gave up 3 bases and J gave up 7 bases, with 10 bases separating them. CDR3 size: 13 residues. The CDR3 coding sequence is TGCGCCAGCAGCCAGGGCCCCTGGAATGAGCAGTTCTTC. This translates into CASSQGPWNEQFF.

In nucleotides, the CDR3 is TGCAGTGCTAGAGATTACCCGGCGTACGAGCAGTACTTC. Protein sequence: CSARDYPAYEQYF. The J gene is TRBJ2-5, the V gene TRBV20-1; D is ambiguous. The J call may be faulty, since TRBJ2-7 better matches the DNA end. In germline, CDR1 is DFQATT, CDR2 SNEGSKA (reference sequence). The CDR3 sequence is 13 residues long.

This clonotype was picked up one time. V and J are TRBV12-3 or TRBV12-4 and TRBJ2-5, with D uncertain. This CDR3 is 14 amino acids long. The germline V and J ends were trimmed by 3 bases and 1 base, with 9 bases remaining between them. CDR3 sequence: CASSFRRFQETQYF. Written as DNA, the CDR3 is TGTGCCAGCAGTTTCAGGCGGTTCCAAGAGACCCAGTACTTC.

This clonotype was recorded a few times. The chain is built from TRBV30 and TRBJ2-7; 11 bases match TRBD1. V lost 2 bases to trimming and J lost 4 bases; unmatched junction nucleotides: 7. The CDR3 extends over 15 amino acids. Germline CDR1 GTSNPN, CDR2 SVGIG (reference sequence). Here the CDR3 reads CAWSSPGTGGYEQYF. The CDR3 coding sequence is TGTGCCTGGAGTTCGCCCGGGACAGGGGGGTACGAGCAGTACTTC.

The chain is built from TRBV20-1 and TRBJ1-5; 9 bases match TRBD1. Trimming took 1 base from V and 2 from J; bases not matched to a gene: 12. The CDR3 has 18 residues. Germline CDR1 is DFQATT and CDR2 is SNEGSKA (reference sequence). CDR3 nucleotides: TGCAGTGCTAGAGTGTTACAGGGGGCGTTAGGAGGCAATCAGCCCCAGCATTTT. Its protein product is CSARVLQGALGGNQPQHF.

The chain links TRBV12-3 or TRBV12-4 to TRBJ2-1; possible D gene TRBD2, 6 bases. Trimming cost V 10 bases and J 4 bases, with 17 bases left between them. The CDR3 loop spans 14 amino acids. CDR3 in DNA: TGTGCCACCCAGTCCGGGACTGCATACAATGAGCAGTTCTTC. It encodes CATQSGTAYNEQFF.

The chain employs TRBV10-1 and TRBJ1-2; no definite D call. Germline assignment: CDR1 WNHNN and CDR2 SYGVQD (reference sequence). With 4 bases removed from V and 3 bases from J, the gap between germline ends came to 9 bases. The CDR3 length is 13 residues. This chain's CDR3 is CASSVDGDYGYTF. The CDR3 DNA follows: TGCGCCAGCAGTGTTGACGGCGACTATGGCTACACCTTC.

The chain combines TRBV20-1 with TRBJ2-5; 8 positions match TRBD1. There are 12 residues in the CDR3. V dropped 5 bases and J dropped 5; count of bases not matched to a gene: 4. Germline V CDR1 and CDR2: DFQATT, SNEGSKA (reference sequence). This CDR3 is CSALTGEETQYF. DNA for the CDR3: TGCAGTGCTCTGACAGGGGAGGAGACCCAGTACTTC.

For the CDR3, the DNA is TGCAGCGTTGAAGAGGAGGTTAGGGGAAACTATGGCTACACCTTC. Its protein is CSVEEEVRGNYGYTF. The gene calls are TRBV29-1 and TRBJ1-2; D might be TRBD1 (5 bases). Deletions cut 0 bases from V and 2 bases from J, with 13 bases between. This CDR3 spans 15 amino acids. Germline V gives CDR1 SQVTM, CDR2 ANQGSEA.

This clonotype was observed a handful of times. This rearrangement joins TRBV20-1 to TRBJ1-6, with D tentatively TRBD1 (5 bases). Trimming removed 1 base at V and 7 bases at J, with 11 bases between. Germline V gene lookup returns CDR1 DFQATT and CDR2 SNEGSKA (reference sequence). This CDR3 has 14 amino acids. CDR3 amino acids: CSARVGTGNSPLHF. Here the CDR3 DNA reads TGCAGTGCTAGAGTAGGGACGGGGAATTCACCCCTCCACTTT.

This chain links TRBV20-1 with TRBJ2-5; perhaps TRBD1 as D (6 bases). From germline, CDR1 is DFQATT and CDR2 SNEGSKA (reference sequence). This CDR3 comprises 13 residues. V was shortened by 3 bases and J by 11 bases, with 19 bases between the two germline ends. CDR3 loop: CSASRGWYNEQYF. In DNA, the CDR3 is TGCAGTGCTAGCAGGGGATGGTACAATGAGCAGTACTTC.

This clonotype came up a few times. V usage is TRBV7-2 and J usage is TRBJ2-7, with 10 bases fitting TRBD1. After removal of 0 bases from V and 2 bases from J, the junction contained 10 bases not matched to a gene. CDR1 and CDR2 (germline): SGHTA, FQGNSA. This CDR3 comprises 18 residues. The CDR3 loop reads CASSLAGQGNYRPYEQYF. CDR3 bases: TGTGCCAGCAGCTTAGCGGGACAGGGGAATTATCGGCCCTACGAGCAGTACTTC.

V usage is TRBV4-2 and J usage is TRBJ2-2; tentatively, D is TRBD1 (5 bases). The ends were cut back, 1 base at V and 7 bases at J, with 10 bases in the middle. CDR1 and CDR2 from the germline V gene are LGHNA and YNFKEQ. This CDR3 is 14 amino acids long. CDR3 DNA sequence: TGTGCCAGCAGCCAAGCAGGGCCGGGCGGGGAGCTGTTTTTT. Its translation: CASSQAGPGGELFF.

This clonotype was seen repeatedly, ten times or more. This chain connects TRBV18 to TRBJ2-1; D gene unclear. Germline lookup yields CDR1 KGHSH and CDR2 LQKENI. Between the trimmed V and J ends, which lost 4 bases and 3 bases, there was a span of 7 bases. The CDR3 is made up of 13 amino acids. CDR3 DNA sequence: TGTGCCAGCTCACGAGAGCTCTACAATGAGCAGTTCTTC. This sequence encodes CASSRELYNEQFF. Together with reference TRBV18 and TRBJ2-1, the CDR3 gives the full variable domain: NAGVMQNPRHLVRRRGQEARLRCSPMKGHSHVYWYRQLPEEGLKFMVYLQKENIIDESGMPKERFSAEFPKEGPSILRIQQVVRGDSAAYFCASSRELYNEQFFGPGTRLTVL.

The table lists this clonotype with a few counts. Mismatch with germline at one junction end may stem from a read error. The chain couples TRBV7-7 to TRBJ2-1, with D perhaps matching TRBD1 or TRBD2 (5 bases each). CDR3 length: 12 amino acids. Germline lookup yields CDR1 SSHAT and CDR2 FNYEAQ (reference sequence). The CDR3 DNA sequence: TGTGCTAGCAGCCCGTCGGGACGTGAGCAGTTCTTC. Amino acid sequence: CASSPSGREQFF. Full variable domain (outside the CDR3, taken from reference TRBV7-7 and TRBJ2-1): GAGVSQSPRYKVTKRGQDVTLRCDPISSHATLYWYQQALGQGPEFLTYFNYEAQPDKSGLPSDRFSAERPEGSISTLTIQRTEQRDSAMYRCASSPSGREQFFGPGTRLTVL.

The table lists this clonotype with many counts. The chain carries TRBV6-6 and TRBJ2-7; D possibly corresponds to TRBD2 (6 bases). This CDR3 spans 13 amino acids. Per germline, CDR1 MNHNY and CDR2 SVGAGI (reference sequence). Between the trimmed V and J ends, which lost 5 bases and 7 bases, there was a span of 15 bases. CDR3 loop: CASSAGRDREQYF. Written as DNA, the CDR3 is TGTGCCAGCAGTGCCGGGCGGGATCGGGAGCAGTACTTC.

The chain carries TRBV3-1 and TRBJ2-1, with a possible D match to TRBD1 (7 bases). This CDR3 is built from 19 residues. Trimming removed 3 bases from V and 7 bases from J, with 28 bases in between. The germline V gene has CDR1 LGHDT and CDR2 YNNKEL (reference sequence). This CDR3 reads CASSQFGVSRGARVNEQFF. Written as DNA, the CDR3 is TGTGCCAGCAGCCAGTTCGGTGTTAGCAGGGGGGCTAGGGTTAATGAGCAGTTCTTC.

The V gene is TRBV7-2, the J gene TRBJ2-1; 8 bases map to TRBD2. J was trimmed by 1 base and V by 5 bases; bases with no gene match: 4. This CDR3 comprises 15 residues. CDR1 and CDR2 (germline): SGHTA, FQGNSA. The CDR3 here is CASSRTSTSYNEQFF. CDR3 nucleotide sequence: TGTGCCAGCAGCCGGACTAGCACTTCCTACAATGAGCAGTTCTTC.

This chain uses TRBV20-1 with TRBJ2-7; 7 nucleotides agree with TRBD2. Unmatched junction bases numbered 20, after V lost 6 bases and J lost 6 bases. Germline V gene lookup returns CDR1 DFQATT and CDR2 SNEGSKA (reference sequence). The length of the CDR3 is 16 residues. The CDR3 sequence is CSAQGPSGGSLSEQYF. Here the CDR3 DNA reads TGCAGTGCCCAAGGGCCTAGCGGCGGGAGTTTAAGCGAGCAGTACTTC.

V usage is TRBV24-1 and J usage is TRBJ2-2, with 7 bases that match TRBD1. V shed 3 bases, J shed 1 base, and the junction held 4 bases outside the gene matches. There are 16 residues in the CDR3. Germline V CDR1 and CDR2: KGHDR, SFDVKD. The CDR3 DNA is TGTGCCACCAGTGATCCGGGACAGAAGAACACCGGGGAGCTGTTTTTT. Amino acid sequence: CATSDPGQKNTGELFF.

This clonotype occurred many times. The genes are TRBV7-9 and TRBJ2-7, with D uncertain. This CDR3 has 13 residues. Germline V gene lookup returns CDR1 SEHNR and CDR2 FQNEAQ (reference sequence). The V gene lost 7 bases and the J gene lost 4 bases, with 14 bases spanning the gap. CDR3 loop: CASTPKGEYEQYF. Written as DNA, the CDR3 is TGTGCCAGCACCCCAAAAGGAGAATACGAGCAGTACTTC.

V is TRBV7-8 and J is TRBJ2-1; TRBD2 agrees at 10 bases. The V and J ends lost 5 bases and 12 bases, in that order; junction bases with no gene match: 7. The germline V gene has CDR1 SGHVS and CDR2 FQNEAQ. The CDR3 loop spans 13 amino acids. The CDR3 nucleotides read TGTGCCAGCAGCCCAGGACTAGCGGTACGGCAGTTCTTC. Translation: CASSPGLAVRQFF.

This clonotype was seen more than once but under ten times. This may be a read error, as it is one base from a much larger clone. The chain joins TRBV10-3 to TRBJ2-1, with D hard to call. This CDR3 is 11 amino acids long. V was trimmed by 2 bases and J by 13 bases, leaving 9 bases between them. Germline lookup yields CDR1 ENHRY and CDR2 SYGVKD. CDR3 nucleotides: TGTGCCATCAGTGAGCAAGAGACCCAGTTCTTC. This encodes CAISEQETQFF.

The sample holds a few counts of this clonotype. The genes are TRBV20-1 and TRBJ1-1; D may be TRBD1 (6 bases). Trimming took off 5 bases at V and 0 bases at J, with 10 bases between the two ends. The CDR3 extends over 13 amino acids. CDR1 is DFQATT and CDR2 is SNEGSKA in the germline V gene (reference sequence). CDR3 in amino acids: CSAVQGMNTEAFF. The CDR3 region has the DNA TGCAGTGCTGTACAGGGAATGAACACTGAAGCTTTCTTT.

This clonotype was picked up one time. This chain connects TRBV10-1 to TRBJ2-2; D assignment may be TRBD1 or TRBD2 (7 bases each). CDR3 length equals 14 residues. Germline V gene lookup returns CDR1 WNHNN and CDR2 SYGVQD (reference sequence). Deletions cut 5 bases from V and 7 bases from J, with 14 bases between. The CDR3 DNA is TGCGCCAGCAGTATCGACAGGGACTACGGGGAGCTGTTTTTT. Amino acid sequence: CASSIDRDYGELFF.

The chain is built from TRBV5-1 and TRBJ2-3; 7 nucleotides line up with TRBD1. The V segment lost 1 base and the J segment 4 bases; nucleotides outside the gene matches: 12. Germline CDR1 is SGHRS and CDR2 is YFSETQ. This CDR3 is 17 amino acids long. The DNA of the CDR3 is TGCGCCAGCAGCTTGAAGACAGGGAAGTTAACGGCAGATACGCAGTATTTT. Translated, it gives CASSLKTGKLTADTQYF. Full variable domain (missing parts from reference TRBV5-1 and TRBJ2-3): KAGVTQTPRYLIKTRGQQVTLSCSPISGHRSVSWYQQTPGQGLQFLFEYFSETQRNKGNFPGRFSGRQFSNSRSEMNVSTLELGDSALYLCASSLKTGKLTADTQYFGPGTRLTVL.

The chain joins TRBV12-5 to TRBJ2-1, with D possibly TRBD2 on 6 matching bases. The V end was cut by 2 bases, the J end by 5 bases, with 10 bases between. Germline values: CDR1 LGHNT, CDR2 FRNRAP. This CDR3 region has 14 residues. CDR3 region: CASGLRGNDNEQFF. Here the CDR3 DNA reads TGTGCTAGTGGTTTGCGGGGGAACGACAATGAGCAGTTCTTC.

This clonotype turned up a few times. This chain links TRBV5-4 with TRBJ2-3; 7 bases are shared with TRBD2. Germline V lookup: CDR1 SGHNT, CDR2 YYREEE (reference sequence). With V trimmed by 2 bases and J by 11 bases, 5 bases remained unmatched. The CDR3 runs to 12 residues. The CDR3 spells CASSFGLVGQYF. The CDR3 DNA reads TGTGCCAGCAGCTTCGGACTAGTGGGGCAGTATTTT.

To note about this clonotype: A read error is likely here: a far larger clone is one base away. The chain joins TRBV12-3 or TRBV12-4 to TRBJ2-5; 7 bases are shared with TRBD2. V shed 6 bases, J shed 14 bases, and the junction held 18 bases outside the gene matches. This CDR3 is built from 14 residues. In DNA form, the CDR3 reads TGTGCCAGCAGCCCATCGGGGGGATCTTACGAGCACTACTTC. Protein sequence: CASSPSGGSYEHYF.